This TCR beta chain appears in the sequencing data of a study of identical twins. All of the donors were Caucasians in good health. This clonotype was seen a handful of times. TCRdb recomputed calls from the 5' RACE reads with MiXCR, one row per CDR3 protein. Of 240,000 or so distinct CDR3 sequences listed, approximately 10% are singletons. Sequencing was performed on memory T cells sorted from blood. This TCR came from a man over 45 in good health.

In DNA, the CDR3 is TGTGCCAGCAGTGAAACAGGGAGGAACGAGCAGTACTTC. Its translation is CASSETGRNEQYF. V usage is TRBV6-1 and J usage is TRBJ2-7; D is possibly TRBD1 or TRBD2 (6 bases each). The V and J ends lost 2 bases and 5 bases respectively, with 10 bases between them. The CDR3 consists of 13 residues. Germline assignment: CDR1 MNHNS and CDR2 SASEGT.